The subject of this entry is one TCR beta chain. Its antigen is not identified. Each cell subset's genomic DNA was divided evenly among several immunoSEQ plates. Profiled with immunoSEQ multiplex PCR; TCRdb holds only in-frame clones, not every one. In the table there are fewer than 1 million clones, 96% of which are singletons. This sample was taken from a study of shared clonotypes between healthy human individuals. Study-wide background: Each donor contributed plates that comprised three CD4 naive, three CD4 memory, two CD8 naive and one CD8 memory. Study results and limitations: Sample collection involved blood only; tissue repertoires are likely different. Researchers found naive subsets generally carried larger estimated richness than memory subsets.

As defined, naive CD8 cells were CD45RO-negative and positively selected for CCR7, with terminally differentiated effector memory CD45RA+ cells excluded. The CDR3 is 14 residues long. The germline V gene encodes CDR1 MDHEN and CDR2 SYDVKM. The germline V and J ends were trimmed by 5 bases and 6 bases, with 14 bases remaining between them. The chain is built from TRBV28 and TRBJ2-1, with D perhaps matching TRBD1 (5 bases). The receptor was isolated from a man aged 25 to 45 in good health. The sample taken for sequencing was naive CD8+ T cells sorted from blood. CDR3 region: CASSEAGRSNEQFF. The CDR3 nucleotides are TGTGCCAGCAGTGAGGCAGGGCGTAGCAATGAGCAGTTCTTC. Full variable domain (remainder filled in from reference TRBV28 and TRBJ2-1): DVKVTQSSRYLVKRTGEKVFLECVQDMDHENMFWYRQDPGLGLRLIYFSYDVKMKEKGDIPEGYSVSREKKERFSLILESASTNQTSMYLCASSEAGRSNEQFFGPGTRLTVL.